There are a few counts of the clone carrying this TCR beta chain. Its antigen is not known. Through a sample-barcoded 5' primer and a J-beta primer mix, a second PCR was run for roughly 6 to 11 cycles. Researchers report that a template-switch adaptor with 12 random nucleotides tagged each cDNA molecule. TCRdb re-derived calls from the 5' RACE reads in MiXCR, one entry per CDR3 protein. The sample has some 1.7 million distinct CDR3 sequences; about 28% are singletons. The CDR3 runs 17 residues. Unmatched junction bases numbered 11, after V lost 4 bases and J lost 4 bases. Germline loops: CDR1 LGHNA, CDR2 YSLEER. This specimen belongs to a study of blood T cells in healthy people across ages. Study findings and constraints: Diversity of TCR beta per million T cells declined in a roughly linear way with age. The CMV status of each donor remained undetermined, and this could have confounded shifts in expanded clonotypes.

The clonotype was recovered from a woman aged 30 to 39 in good health. The genes are TRBV4-3 and TRBJ2-3, with 10 bases fitting TRBD2. Sequenced: blood. The CDR3 loop is CASSLVPSGSSADTQYF. Here the CDR3 DNA reads TGCGCCAGCAGCCTCGTGCCTAGCGGGAGTAGCGCAGATACGCAGTATTTT.